Shown below are 10 T cell receptor beta chains from a single sample sequenced in a study of blood T cell repertoires in COVID-19 (dated by TCRdb to the early 2020s). Library preparation used the immunoSEQ multiplex PCR assay. TCRdb holds this immuneACCESS table with in-frame rearrangements only. Some clones are missing; in checked studies, unresolved V genes explain under half, and the rest has no known cause. For this sample there are 65,000 to 90,000 clones; about 82% appear just once. The ten largest make up roughly 8% of the sample. Sequenced material: peripheral blood. The receptors derive from a man aged 50 or older with active COVID-19.

By share, this clone ranks as medium-sized (0.01 to 0.1%). The chain carries TRBV27 and TRBJ2-1, with D hard to call. There are 15 residues in the CDR3. Germline CDR1 MNHEY, CDR2 SMNVEV (reference sequence). Trimming pared 5 bases from V and 4 bases from J, leaving 15 bases between. The CDR3 loop is CASSPSGPWYNEQFF. CDR3 sequence (DNA): TGTGCCAGCAGTCCTTCAGGTCCCTGGTACAATGAGCAGTTCTTC.

The gene calls are TRBV25-1 and TRBJ2-2; TRBD1 might be the D (7 bases). Germline CDR1 and CDR2: MGHDK and SYGVNS. The CDR3 spans 17 residues. V lost 10 bases and J 7 bases, leaving 28 bases between the germline ends. CDR3 sequence reads: CATLSGRGRNSDGELFF. The CDR3 DNA follows: TGTGCCACCCTCTCTGGCAGGGGGAGGAACAGTGACGGGGAGCTGTTTTTT.

This chain links TRBV5-1 with TRBJ2-7; 8 bases line up with TRBD1. Per the germline V gene, CDR1 is SGHRS and CDR2 is YFSETQ. The CDR3 consists of 17 residues. The V and J ends lost 1 base and 4 bases, in that order; junction bases with no gene match: 13. The CDR3 loop is CASSLNVATGAGYEQYF. CDR3 coding DNA: TGCGCCAGCAGCTTGAACGTCGCGACAGGGGCAGGATACGAGCAGTACTTC.

V gene TRBV6-4 combines with J gene TRBJ1-3, with 8 bases matching TRBD1. CDR3 size: 15 residues. Germline CDR1 MRHNA, CDR2 SNTAGT. V lost 6 bases and J lost 0; bases outside the gene matches: 4. Here the CDR3 DNA reads TGTGCCAGCAGCACAGGGGGACTCTCTGGAAACACCATATATTTT. Residues: CASSTGGLSGNTIYF.

The chain carries TRBV11-2 and TRBJ1-5; perhaps TRBD1 as D (5 bases). The ends were cut back, 4 bases at V and 10 bases at J, with 20 bases in the middle. The germline V gene has CDR1 SGHAT and CDR2 FQNNGV. The CDR3 covers 15 residues. The CDR3: CASSYPNGAVCPQHF. In DNA form, the CDR3 reads TGTGCCAGCAGCTACCCTAATGGGGCAGTATGTCCCCAGCATTTT.

This rearrangement joins TRBV9 to TRBJ2-1; 8 nucleotides line up with TRBD2. Germline CDR1 and CDR2: SGDLS and YYNGEE. V dropped 4 bases and J dropped 8; count of bases not matched to a gene: 14. This CDR3 has 16 residues. CDR3 region: CASSTRAGVGFDEQFF. The CDR3 DNA sequence: TGTGCCAGCAGCACCCGAGCGGGAGTAGGGTTCGATGAGCAGTTCTTC.

The rearrangement uses TRBV6-5 and TRBJ2-3; TRBD2 agrees at 7 bases. This CDR3 comprises 15 residues. Germline trimming cut 4 bases from V and 2 bases from J; bases unmatched to any gene: 6. Germline CDR1 MNHEY, CDR2 SVGAGI. CDR3 nucleotide sequence: TGTGCCAGCAGTTTCCCCACTAGCGACACAGATACGCAGTATTTT. It yields the protein CASSFPTSDTDTQYF.

The chain uses TRBV30 and TRBJ1-5, with 8 bases aligning to TRBD1. This CDR3 region has 13 residues. Trimming removed 4 bases from V and 6 bases from J; junction bases left unmatched: 5. CDR1 and CDR2 (germline): GTSNPN, SVGIG (reference sequence). The CDR3 protein is CAWNFGQGQPQHF. CDR3 in DNA: TGTGCCTGGAATTTTGGACAGGGTCAGCCCCAGCATTTT.

V and J are TRBV6-2 or TRBV6-3 and TRBJ2-7, with D unresolved. Germline-derived CDR1 and CDR2 are MNHEY and SVGEGT. The CDR3 is made up of 14 amino acids. Trimming removed 2 bases at V and 4 bases at J, with 12 bases between. For the CDR3, the DNA is TGTGCCAGCAGTTACGGGCAGAACCTATACGAGCAGTACTTC. Its translation is CASSYGQNLYEQYF.

This chain connects TRBV6-2 or TRBV6-3 to TRBJ2-5; D possibly corresponds to TRBD2 (7 bases). CDR3 size: 15 residues. Germline V CDR1 and CDR2: MNHEY, SVGEGT. V was cut by 6 bases and J by 5 bases, with 19 bases left in between. The CDR3 DNA follows: TGTGCCAGCAGCCCCTCTCTGGCGGGGGCGGAGACCCAGTACTTC. Translated, it gives CASSPSLAGAETQYF.